This entry is about one TCR beta chain. The data belong to a study of immune heterogeneity within non-small cell lung tumors. About the study: There were a handful of squamous cell carcinomas, 10 non-squamous carcinomas and 1 tumor not otherwise specified.

Template input, which was bulk tumor genomic DNA, totaled approximately 630 ng per sample. Far-apart biopsies, several per primary tumor, were taken during surgery. Enrolled patients presented with newly diagnosed, previously untreated non-small cell lung cancer and underwent curative surgery. Using 32 V and 13 J primers, multiplex PCR amplified TCR beta CDR3. In TCRdb, the multiplex PCR reads were re-called with MiXCR into one record per CDR3 protein. The data contain fewer than 12,000 distinct CDR3 sequences, less than 30% of them singletons. Material for sequencing was lung tumor tissue. This sequence originates from a woman in her sixties or seventies with non-small cell lung cancer.

CDR3 DNA sequence: TGTGCCAGTAGTATAGGTAGCGGGAAGAATGAGCAGTTCTTC. It translates to CASSIGSGKNEQFF. This sequence joins TRBV19 and TRBJ2-1; 8 nucleotides match TRBD2. This CDR3 has 14 amino acids. Germline lookup yields CDR1 LNHDA and CDR2 SQIVND (reference sequence). The junction had 3 bases not matched to a gene; V was cut back by 1 base and J by 7 bases.